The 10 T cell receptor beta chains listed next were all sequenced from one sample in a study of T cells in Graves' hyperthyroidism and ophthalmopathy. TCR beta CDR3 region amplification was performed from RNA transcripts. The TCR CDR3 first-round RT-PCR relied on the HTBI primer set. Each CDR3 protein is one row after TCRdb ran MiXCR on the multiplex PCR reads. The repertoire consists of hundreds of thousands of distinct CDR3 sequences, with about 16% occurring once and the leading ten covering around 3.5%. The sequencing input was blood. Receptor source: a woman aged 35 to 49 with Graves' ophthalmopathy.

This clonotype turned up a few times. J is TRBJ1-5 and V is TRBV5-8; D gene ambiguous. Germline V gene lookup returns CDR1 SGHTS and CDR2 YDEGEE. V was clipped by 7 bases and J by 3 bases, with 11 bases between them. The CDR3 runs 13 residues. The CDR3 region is CASGREPNQPQHF. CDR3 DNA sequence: TGTGCCAGCGGACGGGAGCCCAATCAGCCCCAGCATTTT.

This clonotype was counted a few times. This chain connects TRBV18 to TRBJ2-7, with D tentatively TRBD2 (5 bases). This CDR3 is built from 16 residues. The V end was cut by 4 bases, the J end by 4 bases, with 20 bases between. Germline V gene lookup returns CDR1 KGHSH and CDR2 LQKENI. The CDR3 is CASSRLASNILYEQYF. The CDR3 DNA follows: TGTGCCAGCTCACGATTAGCGTCCAACATTCTTTACGAGCAGTACTTC.

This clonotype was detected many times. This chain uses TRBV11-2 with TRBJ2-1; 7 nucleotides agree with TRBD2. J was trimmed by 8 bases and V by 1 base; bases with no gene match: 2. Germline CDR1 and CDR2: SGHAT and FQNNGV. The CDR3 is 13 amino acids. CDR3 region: CASSLVGRDEQFF. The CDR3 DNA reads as TGTGCCAGCAGCTTAGTAGGGAGGGATGAGCAGTTCTTC.

The CDR3 spells CASRLTGTGDTGELFF. CDR3 nucleotides: TGTGCCAGCAGACTAACCGGGACAGGGGACACCGGGGAGCTGTTTTTT. The chain couples TRBV12-3 or TRBV12-4 to TRBJ2-2; 10 bases align to TRBD1. J was trimmed by 3 bases and V by 6 bases; bases with no gene match: 7. The CDR3 extends over 16 amino acids.

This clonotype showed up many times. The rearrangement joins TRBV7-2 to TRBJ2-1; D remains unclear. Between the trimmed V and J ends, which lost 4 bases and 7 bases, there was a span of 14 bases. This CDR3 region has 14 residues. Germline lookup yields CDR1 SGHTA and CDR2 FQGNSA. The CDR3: CASSSSRIWNEQFF. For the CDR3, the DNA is TGTGCCAGCAGCTCCTCCCGGATCTGGAATGAGCAGTTCTTC.

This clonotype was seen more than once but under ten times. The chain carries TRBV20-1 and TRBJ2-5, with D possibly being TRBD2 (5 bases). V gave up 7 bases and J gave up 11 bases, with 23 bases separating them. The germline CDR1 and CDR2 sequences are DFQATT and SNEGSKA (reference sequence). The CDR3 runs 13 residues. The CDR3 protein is CSVGGFAAPGQYF. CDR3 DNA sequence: TGCAGTGTTGGAGGTTTTGCTGCCCCCGGACAGTACTTC.

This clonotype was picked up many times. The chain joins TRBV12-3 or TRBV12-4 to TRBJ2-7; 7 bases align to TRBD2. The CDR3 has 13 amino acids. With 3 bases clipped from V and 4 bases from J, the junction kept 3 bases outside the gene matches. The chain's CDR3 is CASSFQGGYEQYF. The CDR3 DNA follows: TGTGCCAGCAGTTTTCAGGGAGGGTACGAGCAGTACTTC.

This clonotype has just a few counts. CDR3 DNA sequence: TGTGCCAGCAAAACGGGGAGGGGCCCCTACAATGAGCAGTTCTTC. It yields the protein CASKTGRGPYNEQFF. The chain joins TRBV6-2 or TRBV6-3 to TRBJ2-1; 7 bases map to TRBD2. CDR1 is MNHEY, CDR2 SVGEGT, per germline. CDR3 length equals 15 residues. With V trimmed by 7 bases and J by 2 bases, 8 bases remained unmatched.

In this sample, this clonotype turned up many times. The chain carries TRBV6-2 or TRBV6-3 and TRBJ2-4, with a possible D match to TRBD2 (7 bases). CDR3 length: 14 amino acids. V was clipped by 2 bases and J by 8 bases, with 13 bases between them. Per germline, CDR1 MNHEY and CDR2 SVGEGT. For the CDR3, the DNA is TGTGCCAGCAGTTACGGTCGGGGGGCTGACATTCAGTACTTC. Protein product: CASSYGRGADIQYF.

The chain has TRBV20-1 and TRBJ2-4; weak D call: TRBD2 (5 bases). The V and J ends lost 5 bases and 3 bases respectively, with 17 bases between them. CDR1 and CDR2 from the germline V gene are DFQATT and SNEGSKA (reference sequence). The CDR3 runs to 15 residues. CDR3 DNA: TGCAGTGCTGGAGGACTGGTGGTGGGCAAAAACATTCAGTACTTC. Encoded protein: CSAGGLVVGKNIQYF.